This T cell receptor beta chain was documented in a study of human CD4 T cells and Enterobacteriaceae (dated by TCRdb to about 2020). Paper-wide results and their limitations: Ex vivo, broadly cross-reactive clonotypes were observed to appear more expanded than specific clonotypes, with about 55% of the 19 and about 60% of the roughly 35 being found within the top 5%. The only basis for inferring the reactivity of ex vivo clonotypes was matching nucleotide sequences to CFSE-low cultures from the same donors.

The junction shows trimming of 3 bases on V and 5 bases on J, and the gene matches do not reach 8 bases of it. The CDR3, cysteine through phenylalanine, is 15 amino acids long. Only CDR3 DNA remains: 45 bases, in frame from the first base. From the germline V gene, CDR1 is SGHRS and CDR2 is YFSETQ. A note on this clone: Its target antigen remains unknown. No much larger clone exists at a distance of one base, and base qualities are not known.

Deep-level sequencing, with a detection sensitivity of one cell in 200,000, was applied to the ex vivo total memory CD4+ samples. The QIAamp DNA Micro Kit was used to extract genomic DNA from cell pellets, and the quantity and purity of the genomic DNA were checked by spectrophotometry. The immunoSEQ multiplex PCR assay was used to amplify TCR Vbeta CDR3 regions. The amplicons were sequenced on the Illumina HiSeq platform. The retrieved sequences were 87 nucleotides long and included the CDR3 region. The source study handled its data this way. A clonotype was defined as a unique productive TCR Vbeta nucleotide sequence, quantified by productive template frequency from ImmunoSEQ Analyzer V3.0. A threshold at the top 5th percentile of each frequency-ranked repertoire was used to define expanded clonotypes. The R package fossil was used to compute repertoire overlap as Chao-Jaccard, and the R package MASS was used to visualize the overlap by nonmetric multidimensional scaling. The table was pulled from immuneACCESS by TCRdb, which kept in-frame rearrangements only. Such tables lose some clones; where checked, under half of the loss comes from unresolved V genes, and the rest has no known cause. The V and J calls and clone size come from that table; D and trimming were worked out from the DNA. This sample is represented by tens of thousands of clones; around 80% of them were singletons. The ten largest clones capture 1.7% of the sample.

Memory CD4+ T cells, defined as all CD4+ cells except CD45RA+CCR7+CD95- naive cells, were FACS-sorted on a FACSAria III to over 95% purity. Blood from healthy donors was obtained from blood donation centers in Switzerland. Positive selection with CD4 and CD14 magnetic microbeads was used to enrich total CD4+ T cells and monocytes. CD8+, CD14+, CD16+, CD56+, CD19+ and CD25-bright cells were excluded before sorting. In a couple of blood donors, total memory CD4+ T cells were sequenced directly ex vivo to assess in vivo expansion of bacteria-reactive clonotypes. Isolation of peripheral blood mononuclear cells from donor blood was performed with Ficoll-Paque Plus.

The sample was memory CD4+ T cells from blood. This specimen's cell subset or site label, per the study, means: total memory CD4 T cells sorted directly ex vivo, unstimulated. The TCR comes from a human donor in good health. The chain is encoded by TRBV5-1 joined to TRBJ2-7, and 10 junction bases match TRBD1. The nucleotides read TGCGCCAGCAGCTGGGTGACAGGGGGCAGAGACGAGCAGTACTTC. It codes for CASSWVTGGRDEQYF.